One sample yielded the 24 T cell receptor beta chains listed below, sequenced in a study of cytomegalovirus exposure and HLA in healthy donors. Primers included in the PCR were 60 Vbeta and 13 Jbeta primers. Sequencing was performed with immunoSEQ multiplex PCR; in TCRdb, only in-frame clones are kept and a portion is missing. The table lists 150,000 to 200,000 clones, roughly four fifths of them singletons. The sample taken for sequencing was PBMCs. These receptors came from a man aged 18 to 30 in good health and CMV-seronegative.

The chain couples TRBV9 to TRBJ1-5; TRBD1 is a possible D gene (6 bases). The CDR3 covers 15 residues. V was cut by 5 bases and J by 1 base, with 13 bases left in between. Germline V gene sequence: CDR1 SGDLS, CDR2 YYNGEE. CDR3 in DNA: TGTGCCAGCAGTAAGGAGCAGGGGAGCAATCAGCCCCAGCATTTT. Translation gives CASSKEQGSNQPQHF.

The chain uses TRBV19 and TRBJ2-3; TRBD2 might be the D (6 bases). Germline V gives CDR1 LNHDA, CDR2 SQIVND (reference sequence). V lost 8 bases, J lost 2 bases, and 14 bases lay in between. The length of the CDR3 is 14 residues. DNA of the CDR3: TGTGCCAGTTCGGGGACTGGGAACACAGATACGCAGTATTTT. Protein product: CASSGTGNTDTQYF.

This chain uses TRBV14 with TRBJ2-7; D is unresolved. Germline V gene sequence: CDR1 SGHDN, CDR2 FVKESK. Trimming shortened V by 0 bases and J by 2 bases, and 17 bases separated the two germline ends. The CDR3 extends over 17 amino acids. CDR3 in amino acids: CASSQDLSSGPPYEQYF. CDR3 sequence (DNA): TGTGCCAGCAGCCAAGATCTTAGTTCCGGTCCCCCCTACGAGCAGTACTTC.

The genes are TRBV10-3 and TRBJ2-1; TRBD1 aligns across 9 bases. The V gene's germline CDR1 is ENHRY and CDR2 SYGVKD. This CDR3 region has 12 residues. V lost 4 bases and J lost 8; bases outside the gene matches: 0. CDR3 sequence reads: CAISGDRDEQFF. As DNA, the CDR3 is TGTGCCATCAGTGGGGACAGGGATGAGCAGTTCTTC.

The gene calls are TRBV12-5 and TRBJ2-4; 7 nucleotides match TRBD1. J gave up 6 bases and V 3 bases, and 2 bases lay outside the gene matches. Germline lookup yields CDR1 LGHNT and CDR2 FRNRAP. The CDR3 runs 13 residues. The CDR3 protein is CASGLGGTNIQYF. For the CDR3, the DNA is TGTGCTAGTGGTTTAGGGGGCACAAACATTCAGTACTTC.

This clone has a single count. The J gene is TRBJ1-1, the V gene TRBV15; TRBD1 aligns across 8 bases. Germline CDR1 LNHNV, CDR2 YYDKDF (reference sequence). The CDR3 has 15 amino acids. V gave up 2 bases and J gave up 1 base; unmatched junction bases: 3. DNA for the CDR3: TGTGCCACCAGCAGATCCGGGACAGGGAACACTGAAGCTTTCTTT. Translating gives CATSRSGTGNTEAFF.

The chain links TRBV28 to TRBJ1-2; D might be TRBD1 (6 bases). V was shortened by 4 bases and J by 2 bases, with 17 bases between the two germline ends. Germline V gene data show CDR1 as MDHEN and CDR2 as SYDVKM. CDR3 length: 16 amino acids. The DNA of the CDR3 is TGTGCCAGCAGTTCCTCTATGGGGGCTCTGAACTATGGCTACACCTTC. Its protein is CASSSSMGALNYGYTF.

J is TRBJ1-1 and V is TRBV4-3; TRBD1 aligns across 7 bases. Per germline, CDR1 LGHNA and CDR2 YSLEER. Trimming at V came to 2 bases and at J to 7 bases, leaving 4 bases not matched to a gene. The CDR3 is 13 amino acids. The chain's CDR3 is CASSQRDSFEAFF. CDR3 nucleotide sequence: TGCGCCAGCAGCCAACGGGACAGCTTTGAAGCTTTCTTT.

V gene TRBV6-5 combines with J gene TRBJ1-4, with D possibly TRBD1 on 6 matching bases. V was clipped by 7 bases and J by 4 bases, with 13 bases between them. CDR1 and CDR2 from the germline V gene are MNHEY and SVGAGI. This CDR3 is built from 14 residues. CDR3 coding DNA: TGTGCCAGCAATACAGGGCCCAATAATGAAAAACTGTTTTTT. Translated, it gives CASNTGPNNEKLFF.

The rearrangement joins TRBV6-6 to TRBJ1-1; no clear D. V was trimmed by 4 bases and J by 7 bases, leaving 13 bases between them. Germline V CDR1 and CDR2: MNHNY, SVGAGI (reference sequence). The CDR3 totals 13 residues. The CDR3 sequence is CASSSHRGSEAFF. CDR3 nucleotides: TGTGCCAGCAGTTCCCACCGTGGGAGTGAAGCTTTCTTT.

The rearrangement uses TRBV5-1 and TRBJ2-1; weak D call: TRBD2 (5 bases). CDR3 length: 13 amino acids. The ends were cut back, 5 bases at V and 8 bases at J, with 14 bases in the middle. Germline CDR1 SGHRS, CDR2 YFSETQ. The CDR3 DNA reads as TGCGCCAGCAGAGCGGCATCGGACGATGAGCAGTTCTTC. It is translated as CASRAASDDEQFF.

V gene TRBV30 combines with J gene TRBJ2-5; D might be TRBD1 (6 bases). The CDR3 is 12 amino acids. V lost 4 bases to trimming and J lost 3 bases, with 9 bases between them. Germline CDR1 and CDR2: GTSNPN and SVGIG (reference sequence). This CDR3 reads CAWNQGKETQYF. The CDR3 bases are TGTGCCTGGAACCAGGGGAAAGAGACCCAGTACTTC.

This clone was detected a few times. The chain uses TRBV7-9 and TRBJ2-7; a possible D gene is TRBD1 (5 bases). The germline CDR1 and CDR2 sequences are SEHNR and FQNEAQ (reference sequence). This CDR3 spans 17 amino acids. The V gene lost 5 bases and the J gene lost 0 bases, with 20 bases spanning the gap. The CDR3 loop reads CASSEPQVLPASYEQYF. CDR3 nucleotides: TGTGCCAGCAGCGAGCCACAGGTTCTCCCAGCCTCCTACGAGCAGTACTTC.

This clone came up a few times. The CDR3 DNA sequence: TGTGCCAGCAGTATTGGGGGGGCTAGCAGAAACACCGGGGAGCTGTTTTTT. This codes for CASSIGGASRNTGELFF. The chain links TRBV27 to TRBJ2-2; TRBD2 is a possible D gene (7 bases). CDR1 is MNHEY and CDR2 is SMNVEV in the germline V gene (reference sequence). CDR3 length: 17 amino acids. V was shortened by 5 bases and J by 2 bases, with 18 bases between the two germline ends.

V and J are TRBV7-8 and TRBJ2-1, with D maybe TRBD2 (5 bases). This CDR3 comprises 12 residues. Trimming took 3 bases from V and 9 from J, leaving 9 bases between them. CDR1 SGHVS and CDR2 FQNEAQ come from the germline V gene. The CDR3 loop reads CASSFRRIEQFF. CDR3 nucleotide sequence: TGTGCCAGCAGCTTTAGGAGGATTGAGCAGTTCTTC.

Details on this clone: The junction departs from the called germline gene at one end, perhaps through a read error. The chain has TRBV7-9 and TRBJ1-4; the D gene is possibly TRBD1 (5 bases). CDR3 length equals 15 residues. Germline V gives CDR1 SEHNR, CDR2 FQNEAQ (reference sequence). The CDR3 protein is CSSSLGTHPDEKLFF. CDR3 sequence (DNA): TGTTCCAGCAGCTTAGGGACTCACCCGGATGAAAAACTGTTTTTT.

The V call is TRBV7-6, the J call TRBJ1-1, with a possible D match to TRBD1 (6 bases). Germline CDR1 and CDR2: SGHVS and FNYEAQ. V was shortened by 5 bases and J by 1 base, with 8 bases between the two germline ends. This CDR3 contains 13 residues. CDR3 in DNA: TGTGCCAGCAGCCTGGACAGGAACACTGAAGCTTTCTTT. This encodes CASSLDRNTEAFF.

About this clone itself: At one end, the junction sequence differs from germline, possibly due to a read error. Other nucleotide sequences from this sample produce the same CDR3. The chain combines TRBV14 with TRBJ2-5; TRBD1 is a possible D gene (5 bases). The germline V gene encodes CDR1 SGHDN and CDR2 FVKESK. The CDR3 has 13 residues. CDR3 loop: CASSPQGWETQYF. The CDR3 nucleotides are TGTGCCAGTAGCCCGCAGGGTTGGGAGACCCAGTACTTC.

The rearrangement joins TRBV18 to TRBJ2-2, with 7 nucleotides matching TRBD1. Germline CDR1 and CDR2: KGHSH and LQKENI. V trimming: 0 bases; J trimming: 6 bases; junction bases outside the gene matches: 10. The CDR3 consists of 17 residues. The CDR3: CASSPPNSKGAAGELFF. DNA for the CDR3: TGTGCCAGCTCACCACCGAATAGTAAGGGGGCTGCCGGGGAGCTGTTTTTT.

This chain links TRBV30 with TRBJ1-2; D might be TRBD1 (5 bases). Germline V gene lookup returns CDR1 GTSNPN and CDR2 SVGIG (reference sequence). V shed 7 bases and J shed 8 bases, with 23 bases lying between them. The CDR3 sequence is 14 residues long. The CDR3 DNA sequence: TGTGCCTCAACTCAAGACAGCTCAGTGAGAGGCTACACCTTC. This codes for CASTQDSSVRGYTF.

The chain employs TRBV7-9 and TRBJ2-3, with a weak D call TRBD2 (7 bases). The CDR3 totals 14 residues. Germline assignment: CDR1 SEHNR and CDR2 FQNEAQ (reference sequence). V lost 5 bases, J lost 3 bases, and 12 bases lay in between. The CDR3 coding sequence is TGTGCCAGCAGCCCCGGGGGGCGGACAGATACGCAGTATTTT. The encoded protein is CASSPGGRTDTQYF.

This clone was detected only once. The V gene is TRBV15, the J gene TRBJ2-1, with 11 bases that match TRBD2. The length of the CDR3 is 16 residues. V lost 1 base to trimming and J lost 4 bases; unmatched junction nucleotides: 3. Germline V gene lookup returns CDR1 LNHNV and CDR2 YYDKDF (reference sequence). CDR3 protein: CATSRVASGGYNEQFF. As DNA, the CDR3 is TGTGCCACCAGCAGAGTGGCTAGCGGGGGGTACAATGAGCAGTTCTTC.

The chain is built from TRBV10-1 and TRBJ1-5; TRBD1 is a possible D gene (5 bases). The CDR3 extends over 13 amino acids. Trimming stripped 7 bases from V and 6 bases from J, with 13 bases between. Germline V gene data show CDR1 as WNHNN and CDR2 as SYGVQD (reference sequence). Here the CDR3 DNA reads TGCGCCAGCAACGGAGGGACCGGTCAGCCCCAGCATTTT. This translates into CASNGGTGQPQHF.

This clone was observed a few times. The J gene is TRBJ2-5, the V gene TRBV5-1; 10 nucleotides agree with TRBD2. Germline assignment: CDR1 SGHRS and CDR2 YFSETQ. This CDR3 has 16 amino acids. The V and J ends lost 5 bases and 0 bases, in that order; junction bases with no gene match: 7. Here the CDR3 DNA reads TGCGCCAGCAGTTTTCTAGCGGGGGCGTACCAAGAGACCCAGTACTTC. Translating gives CASSFLAGAYQETQYF.